One sample yielded the 2 T cell receptor beta chains listed below, sequenced in a study of spatial heterogeneity in lung cancer. General study results and limits: Expanded intratumoral alpha and beta TCR counts tracked tumor mutation counts.

These receptors' targets are unknown. The time point here: sample taken at primary tumor resection. Each CDR3 protein gets one entry after TCRdb re-called the 5' RACE reads with MiXCR. This sample carries some 18,000 distinct CDR3 sequences, about 7.5% of them seen once, and the ten largest clones take approximately 23%. Material: lung tumor tissue, obtained at surgery. Receptor source: a male donor with early-stage non-small cell lung cancer.

This clonotype was found a few times. V and J are TRBV2 and TRBJ2-2; D is ambiguous. CDR1 is SNHLY and CDR2 is FYNNEI in the germline V gene. The CDR3 runs to 14 residues. V lost 5 bases, J lost 3 bases, and 10 bases lay in between. CDR3: CASSLEGHTGELFF. Written as DNA, the CDR3 is TGTGCCAGCAGTCTCGAAGGTCACACCGGGGAGCTGTTTTTT.

This clonotype was counted at least ten times. The chain combines TRBV3-1 with TRBJ2-6; tentatively, D is TRBD1 (6 bases). The CDR3 length is 17 residues. The V gene's germline CDR1 is LGHDT and CDR2 YNNKEL (reference sequence). The V gene lost 6 bases and the J gene lost 0 bases, with 15 bases spanning the gap. The CDR3 spells CASSPYRVLSGANVLTF. The CDR3, as DNA: TGTGCCAGCAGTCCCTACAGGGTACTCTCTGGGGCCAACGTCCTGACTTTC.